This entry features one T cell receptor beta chain sequence. Its antigen is not identified. TCRdb reprocessed the reads with MiXCR, giving one entry per CDR3 protein. The table records roughly 350,000 distinct CDR3 sequences, nearly 35% of them present only once. The sample comes from a study of T cell repertoires in cytomegalovirus infection. About the study: Newly reported HLA-C-restricted and thoroughly characterized HLA-B-restricted CMV epitopes were employed. Indicated by public TCR beta signatures were CMV infection and matching HLA type. General study points: In two of eight donors, the top clonotype was HLA-C-restricted CMV-specific.

J gave up 2 bases and V 6 bases, and 14 bases lay outside the gene matches. The CDR3 is 19 amino acids. The germline V gene encodes CDR1 KGHDR and CDR2 SFDVKD. This sequence originates from a human donor in good health (CMV status not recorded). Some clones in this sample may be carry-over from other donors' samples. This sequence joins TRBV24-1 and TRBJ2-3; 12 bases align to TRBD2. The specimen comprised cultured PBMCs, sampled from culture after CMV antigen stimulation. The CDR3 region is CATSPTRSSGRAVTDTQYF. The CDR3 bases are TGTGCCACCAGTCCCACTAGGTCTAGCGGGAGGGCCGTCACAGATACGCAGTATTTT.